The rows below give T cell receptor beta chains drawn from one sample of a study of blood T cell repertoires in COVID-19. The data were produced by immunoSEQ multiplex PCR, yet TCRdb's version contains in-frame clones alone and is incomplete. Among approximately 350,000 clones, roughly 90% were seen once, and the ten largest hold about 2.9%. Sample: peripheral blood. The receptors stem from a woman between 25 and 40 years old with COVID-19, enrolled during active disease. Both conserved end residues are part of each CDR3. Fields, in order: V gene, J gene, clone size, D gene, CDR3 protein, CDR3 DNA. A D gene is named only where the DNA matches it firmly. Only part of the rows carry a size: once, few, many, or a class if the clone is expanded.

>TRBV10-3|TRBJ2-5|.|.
CAISDSQGGRRETQYF
TGTGCCATCAGTGATTCCCAGGGGGGTAGGCGGGAGACCCAGTACTTC
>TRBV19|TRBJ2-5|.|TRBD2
CASSPGLAGGATQYF
TGTGCCAGTAGTCCCGGACTAGCGGGGGGCGCGACCCAGTACTTC
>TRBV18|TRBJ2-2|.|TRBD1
CASSPVSGTGTGELFF
TGTGCCAGCTCACCAGTCTCCGGGACAGGCACCGGGGAGCTGTTTTTT
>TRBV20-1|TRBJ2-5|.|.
CSARGGETQYF
TGCAGTGCAAGGGGGGGGGAGACCCAGTACTTC
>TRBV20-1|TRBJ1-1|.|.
CSASGSGAFF
TGCAGTGCTAGCGGGTCCGGGGCTTTCTTT
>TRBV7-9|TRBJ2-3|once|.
CASNSGLITDTQYF
TGTGCCAGCAACTCGGGACTTATCACAGATACGCAGTATTTT
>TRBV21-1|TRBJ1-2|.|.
CASSKVPRASGRYGYTF
TGTGCCAGCAGCAAAGTTCCCCGCGCCTCCGGCAGGTATGGCTACACCTTC
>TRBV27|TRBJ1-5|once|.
CASSLSPTGRGNQPQHF
TGTGCCAGCAGTTTATCGCCGACAGGCAGGGGCAATCAGCCCCAGCATTTT
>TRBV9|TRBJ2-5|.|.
CASSVSGFETQYF
TGTGCCAGCAGCGTGTCAGGGTTTGAGACCCAGTACTTC
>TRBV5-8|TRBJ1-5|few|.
CASSWGVQPQHF
TGTGCCAGCAGCTGGGGGGTCCAGCCCCAGCATTTT
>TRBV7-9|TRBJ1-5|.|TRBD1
CASSSGETGWVANQPQHF
TGTGCCAGCAGCTCAGGGGAGACAGGGTGGGTAGCCAATCAGCCCCAGCATTTT
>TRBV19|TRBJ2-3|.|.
CASRPPPGTPFSSTDTQYF
TGTGCCAGTAGGCCACCTCCCGGGACACCTTTTTCTAGCACAGATACGCAGTATTTT
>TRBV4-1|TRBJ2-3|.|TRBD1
CASSQVQGGKKTQYF
TGCGCCAGCAGCCAAGTACAGGGGGGAAAGAAGACGCAGTATTTT
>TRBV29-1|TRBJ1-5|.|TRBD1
CSAGTGVNQPQHF
TGCAGCGCAGGGACAGGGGTTAATCAGCCCCAGCATTTT
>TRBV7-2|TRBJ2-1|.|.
CASSPPGSSYNEQFF
TGTGCCAGCAGCCCCCCGGGAAGCTCCTACAATGAGCAGTTCTTC
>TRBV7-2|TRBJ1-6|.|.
CASRAGERNSPLHF
TGTGCCAGCAGGGCAGGGGAGCGGAATTCACCCCTCCACTTT
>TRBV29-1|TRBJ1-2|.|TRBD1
CSVEGTGRYGYTF
TGCAGCGTTGAGGGGACAGGGAGATATGGCTACACCTTC
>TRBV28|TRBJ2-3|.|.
CASSSRLHQGADTQYF
TGTGCCAGCAGCTCTAGGCTCCACCAAGGGGCAGATACGCAGTATTTT
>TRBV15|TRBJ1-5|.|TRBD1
CATSRDRGRNQPQHF
TGTGCCACCAGCAGAGACAGGGGGCGCAATCAGCCCCAGCATTTT
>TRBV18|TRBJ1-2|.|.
CASSREQGLFANYGYTF
TGTGCCAGCTCACGGGAACAGGGACTATTCGCTAACTATGGCTACACCTTC
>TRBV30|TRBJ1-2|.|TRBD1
CAWSLLLTGDYGYTF
TGTGCCTGGAGTCTCCTTTTGACAGGGGACTATGGCTACACCTTC
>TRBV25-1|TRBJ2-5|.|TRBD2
CATSGSVETQYF
TGTGCGACAAGCGGGAGTGTAGAGACCCAGTACTTC
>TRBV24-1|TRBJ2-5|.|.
CATSDARGTQETQYF
TGTGCCACCAGTGATGCCAGGGGAACGCAAGAGACCCAGTACTTC
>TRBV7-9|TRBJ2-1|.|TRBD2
CASSLPRGLAGGNEQFF
TGTGCCAGCAGCTTACCCCGGGGACTAGCGGGAGGGAATGAGCAGTTCTTC
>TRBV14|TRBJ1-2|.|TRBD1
CASSLADRGGYTF
TGTGCCAGCAGCCTTGCGGACAGGGGCGGCTACACCTTC
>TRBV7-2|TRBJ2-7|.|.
CASSLEAGSYEQYF
TGTGCCAGCAGCTTAGAGGCGGGCTCCTACGAGCAGTACTTC
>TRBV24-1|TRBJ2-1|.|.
CATSDLAAAYNEQFF
TGTGCCACCAGTGATTTGGCGGCAGCATACAATGAGCAGTTCTTC
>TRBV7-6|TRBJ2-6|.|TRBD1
CASSLHPGQVLTF
TGTGCCAGCAGCCTCCACCCGGGACAGGTCCTGACTTTC
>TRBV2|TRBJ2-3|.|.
CASSARRASASTDTQYF
TGTGCCAGCAGTGCGAGGAGGGCCAGTGCTAGCACAGATACGCAGTATTTT
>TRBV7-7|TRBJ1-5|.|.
CASSLVEFCNQPQHF
TGTGCTAGCAGCTTAGTGGAGTTTTGCAATCAGCCCCAGCATTTT
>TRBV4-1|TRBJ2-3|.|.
CASSQDGGWDTQYF
TGCGCCAGCAGCCAAGATGGTGGCTGGGATACGCAGTATTTT
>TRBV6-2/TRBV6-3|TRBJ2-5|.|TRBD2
CASSYVPGRAVETQYF
TGTGCCAGCAGTTACGTTCCCGGGAGGGCTGTTGAGACCCAGTACTTC
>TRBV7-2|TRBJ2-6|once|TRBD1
CASSLATGSGANVLTF
TGTGCCAGCAGCTTAGCGACAGGGTCTGGGGCCAACGTCCTGACTTTC
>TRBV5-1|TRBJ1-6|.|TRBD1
CASSSSGTGDSPLHF
TGCGCCAGCAGCTCTTCCGGGACAGGGGATTCACCCCTCCACTTT
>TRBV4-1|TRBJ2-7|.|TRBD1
CASSPIPGQGVYEQYF
TGCGCCAGCAGCCCTATCCCGGGACAGGGAGTTTACGAGCAGTACTTC
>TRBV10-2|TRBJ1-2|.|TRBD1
CASSPTGIAYGYTF
TGCGCCAGCAGTCCGACAGGGATAGCCTATGGCTACACCTTC
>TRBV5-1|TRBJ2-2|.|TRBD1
CASSSGQGQAGELFF
TGCGCCAGCAGCTCGGGACAGGGACAGGCCGGGGAGCTGTTTTTT
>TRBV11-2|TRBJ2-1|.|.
CASSRGNEQFF
TGTGCCAGCAGCCGGGGCAATGAGCAGTTCTTC
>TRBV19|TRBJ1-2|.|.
CATAPGDYGYTF
TGTGCCACCGCCCCAGGCGACTATGGCTACACCTTC
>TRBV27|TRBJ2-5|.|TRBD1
CASSPMGLGRGRGETQYF
TGTGCCAGCAGTCCAATGGGGTTAGGCAGGGGGCGCGGGGAGACCCAGTACTTC
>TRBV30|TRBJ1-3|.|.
CAWTSGGSGNTIYF
TGTGCCTGGACTTCCGGGGGGTCCGGAAACACCATATATTTT
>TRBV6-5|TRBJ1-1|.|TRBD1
CASSYHLEQGAEAFF
TGTGCCAGCAGTTACCATCTAGAACAGGGGGCTGAAGCTTTCTTT
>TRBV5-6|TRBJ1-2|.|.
CASSLGTANYGYTF
TGTGCCAGCAGCTTGGGGACAGCCAACTATGGCTACACCTTC
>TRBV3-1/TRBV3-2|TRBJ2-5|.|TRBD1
CASSPPGQQTQYF
TGTGCCAGCAGCCCACCGGGACAGCAGACCCAGTACTTC